This T cell receptor (beta chain) comes out of a study of monozygotic twins with cystic fibrosis. Points from the study as a whole: Low clonality (median around 0.0095) suggested a mostly naive repertoire. In 13 of 16 pairs, V gene usage was closest to the co-twin's.

Sequenced by immunoSEQ multiplex PCR; TCRdb stores in-frame clones only, minus some. Of about 14,000 clones in the sample, roughly 93% are singletons; the top ten hold 9.3%. Trimming took off 2 bases at V and 5 bases at J, with 18 bases between the two ends. The CDR3 has 16 residues. The germline V gene encodes CDR1 SNHLY and CDR2 FYNNEI. With regard to this clone: As yet, its antigen is unknown.

The chain is built from TRBV2 and TRBJ2-5; possibly TRBD1 for D (7 bases). Sequencing was carried out using blood. The sequence was collected from a girl aged 2 to 10 with cystic fibrosis. CDR3 sequence: CASSETPWDSGETQYF. In DNA form, the CDR3 reads TGTGCCAGCAGTGAAACCCCGTGGGACAGCGGGGAGACCCAGTACTTC.